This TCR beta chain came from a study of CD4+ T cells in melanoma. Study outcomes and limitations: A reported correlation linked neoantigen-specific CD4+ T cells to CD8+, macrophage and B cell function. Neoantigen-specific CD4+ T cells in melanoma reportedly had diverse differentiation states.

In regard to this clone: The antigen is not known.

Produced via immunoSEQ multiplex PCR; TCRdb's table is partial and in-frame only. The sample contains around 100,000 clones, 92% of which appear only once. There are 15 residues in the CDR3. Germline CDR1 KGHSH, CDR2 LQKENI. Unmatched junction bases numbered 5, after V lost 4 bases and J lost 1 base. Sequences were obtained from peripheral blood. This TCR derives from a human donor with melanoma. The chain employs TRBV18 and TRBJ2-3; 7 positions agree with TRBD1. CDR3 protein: CASSLGTEGTDTQYF. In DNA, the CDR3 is TGTGCCAGCTCACTCGGGACAGAGGGCACAGATACGCAGTATTTT.